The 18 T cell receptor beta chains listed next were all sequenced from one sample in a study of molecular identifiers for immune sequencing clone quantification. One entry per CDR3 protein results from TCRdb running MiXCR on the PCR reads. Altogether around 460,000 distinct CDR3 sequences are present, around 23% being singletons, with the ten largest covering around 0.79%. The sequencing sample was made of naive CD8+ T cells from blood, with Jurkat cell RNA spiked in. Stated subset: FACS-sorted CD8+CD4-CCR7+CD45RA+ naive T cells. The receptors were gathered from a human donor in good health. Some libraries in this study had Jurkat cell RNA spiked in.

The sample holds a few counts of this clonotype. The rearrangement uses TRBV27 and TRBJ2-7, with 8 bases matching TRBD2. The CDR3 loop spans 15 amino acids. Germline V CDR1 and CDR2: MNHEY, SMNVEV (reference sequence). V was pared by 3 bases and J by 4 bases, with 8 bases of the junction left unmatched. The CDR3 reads CASSFSSGGSYEQYF. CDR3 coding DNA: TGTGCCAGCAGTTTTTCCAGCGGGGGATCTTACGAGCAGTACTTC.

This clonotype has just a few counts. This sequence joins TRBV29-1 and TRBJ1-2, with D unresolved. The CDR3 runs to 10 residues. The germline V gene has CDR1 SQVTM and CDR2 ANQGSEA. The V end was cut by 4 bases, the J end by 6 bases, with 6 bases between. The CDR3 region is CSVAGDGYTF. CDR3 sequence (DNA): TGCAGCGTTGCCGGGGATGGCTACACCTTC.

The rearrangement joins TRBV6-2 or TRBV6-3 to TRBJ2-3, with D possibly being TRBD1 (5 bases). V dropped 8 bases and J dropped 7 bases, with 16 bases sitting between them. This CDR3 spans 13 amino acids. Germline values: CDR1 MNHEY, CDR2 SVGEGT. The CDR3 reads CASRQGRWNTQYF. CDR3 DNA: TGTGCCAGCCGTCAGGGAAGGTGGAATACGCAGTATTTT.

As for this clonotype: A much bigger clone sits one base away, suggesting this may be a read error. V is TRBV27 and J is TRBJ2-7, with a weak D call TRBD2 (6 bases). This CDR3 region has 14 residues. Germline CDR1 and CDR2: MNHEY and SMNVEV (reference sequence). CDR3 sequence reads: CASGLPAPGGEQYF. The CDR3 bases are TGTGCCAGCGGTTTACCCGCGCCCGGGGGCGAGCAGTACTTC.

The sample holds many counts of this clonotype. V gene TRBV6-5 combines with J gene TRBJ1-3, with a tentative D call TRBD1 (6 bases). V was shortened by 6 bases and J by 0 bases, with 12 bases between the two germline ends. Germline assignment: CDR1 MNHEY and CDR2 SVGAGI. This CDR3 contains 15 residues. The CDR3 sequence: CASRRTESSGNTIYF. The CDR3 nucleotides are TGTGCCAGCAGACGGACAGAGAGCTCTGGAAACACCATATATTTT.

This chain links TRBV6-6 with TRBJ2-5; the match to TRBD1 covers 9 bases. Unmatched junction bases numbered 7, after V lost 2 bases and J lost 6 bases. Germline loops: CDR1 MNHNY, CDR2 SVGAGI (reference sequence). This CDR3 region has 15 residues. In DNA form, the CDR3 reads TGTGCCAGCAGTTACACGGACAGGGGTGTGAAGACCCAGTACTTC. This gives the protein CASSYTDRGVKTQYF.

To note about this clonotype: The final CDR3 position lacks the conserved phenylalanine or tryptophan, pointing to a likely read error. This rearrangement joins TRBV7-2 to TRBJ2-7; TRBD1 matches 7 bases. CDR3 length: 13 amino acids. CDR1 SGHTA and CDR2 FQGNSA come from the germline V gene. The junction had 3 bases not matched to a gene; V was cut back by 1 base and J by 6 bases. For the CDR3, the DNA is TGTGCCAGCAGCTTAGGGGCAGGGGGCGAGCAGTACCTC. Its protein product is CASSLGAGGEQYL.

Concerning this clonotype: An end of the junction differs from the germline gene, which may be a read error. Here the CDR3 DNA reads TGTGCCAGCAGCGCGGGGACAACTGCCTACGAGCAGCACTTC. It codes for CASSAGTTAYEQHF. V gene TRBV5-6 combines with J gene TRBJ2-7, with D perhaps assigned TRBD1 or TRBD2 (6 bases each). The germline V gene encodes CDR1 SGHDT and CDR2 YYEEEE. This CDR3 is built from 14 residues.

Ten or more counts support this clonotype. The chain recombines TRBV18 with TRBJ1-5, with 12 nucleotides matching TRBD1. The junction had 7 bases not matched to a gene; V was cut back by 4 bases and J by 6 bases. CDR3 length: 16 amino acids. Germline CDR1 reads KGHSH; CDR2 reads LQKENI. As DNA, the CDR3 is TGTGCCAGCTCACTAACCGGGACAGGGGGCGTTCAGCCCCAGCATTTT. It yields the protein CASSLTGTGGVQPQHF. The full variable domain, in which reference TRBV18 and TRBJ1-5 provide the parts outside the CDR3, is NAGVMQNPRHLVRRRGQEARLRCSPMKGHSHVYWYRQLPEEGLKFMVYLQKENIIDESGMPKERFSAEFPKEGPSILRIQQVVRGDSAAYFCASSLTGTGGVQPQHFGDGTRLSIL.

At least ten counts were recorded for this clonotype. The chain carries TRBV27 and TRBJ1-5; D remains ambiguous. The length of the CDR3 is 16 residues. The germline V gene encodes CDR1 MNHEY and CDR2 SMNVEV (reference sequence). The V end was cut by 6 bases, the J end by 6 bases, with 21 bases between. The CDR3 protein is CASRPLDPLGGQPQHF. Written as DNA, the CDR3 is TGTGCCAGCAGGCCTCTTGACCCCCTGGGAGGTCAGCCCCAGCATTTT.

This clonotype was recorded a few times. CDR3 DNA sequence: TGTGCCAGCAGCCAACGCGGGAGGGGGTACAATGAGCAGTTCTTC. It codes for CASSQRGRGYNEQFF. The rearrangement links TRBV3-2 to TRBJ2-1; the table's D call of TRBD2 was not tested on the DNA. TRBV3-2 corresponds to a pseudogene. The CDR3 spans 15 residues.

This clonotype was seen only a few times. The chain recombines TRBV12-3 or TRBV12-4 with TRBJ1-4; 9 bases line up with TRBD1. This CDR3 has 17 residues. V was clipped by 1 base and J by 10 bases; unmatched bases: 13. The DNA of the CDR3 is TGTGCCAGCAGTTTAGGGATTCACAGGGGGCTGTCTGGAAAACTGTTTTTT. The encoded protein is CASSLGIHRGLSGKLFF.

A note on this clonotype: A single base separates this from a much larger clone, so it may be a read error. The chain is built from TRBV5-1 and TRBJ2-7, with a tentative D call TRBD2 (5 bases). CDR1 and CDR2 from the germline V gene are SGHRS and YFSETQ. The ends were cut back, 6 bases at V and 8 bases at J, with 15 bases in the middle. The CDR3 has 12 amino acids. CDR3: CASNRMDSQQYF. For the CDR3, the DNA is TGCGCCAGCAACCGCATGGACTCCCAGCAGTACTTC.

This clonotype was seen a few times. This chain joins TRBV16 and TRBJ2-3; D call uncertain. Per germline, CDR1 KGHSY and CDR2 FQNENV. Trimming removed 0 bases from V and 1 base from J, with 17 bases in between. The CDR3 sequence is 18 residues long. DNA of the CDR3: TGTGCCAGCAGCCAATCGGCCAAAACCGGGTACGGCACAGATACGCAGTATTTT. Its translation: CASSQSAKTGYGTDTQYF.

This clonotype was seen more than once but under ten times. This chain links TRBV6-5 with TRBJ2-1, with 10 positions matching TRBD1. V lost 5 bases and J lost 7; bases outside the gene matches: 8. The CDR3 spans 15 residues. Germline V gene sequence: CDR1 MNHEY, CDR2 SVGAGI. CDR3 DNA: TGTGCCAGCAGTCCGACAGGGGGCTCAGGGAATGAGCAGTTCTTC. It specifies CASSPTGGSGNEQFF.

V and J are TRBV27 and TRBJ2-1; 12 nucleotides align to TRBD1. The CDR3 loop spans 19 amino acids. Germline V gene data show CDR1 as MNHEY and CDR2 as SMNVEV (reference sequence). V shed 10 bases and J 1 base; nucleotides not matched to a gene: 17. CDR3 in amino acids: CATKLGGTGGGGSYNEQFF. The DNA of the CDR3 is TGTGCCACGAAACTAGGCGGGACAGGGGGCGGGGGATCCTACAATGAGCAGTTCTTC.

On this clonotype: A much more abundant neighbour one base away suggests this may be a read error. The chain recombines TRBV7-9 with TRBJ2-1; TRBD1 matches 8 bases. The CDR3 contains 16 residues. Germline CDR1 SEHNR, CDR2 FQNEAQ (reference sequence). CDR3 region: CASGLVPGGEGNEQFF. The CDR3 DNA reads TGTGCCAGCGGCTTAGTCCCAGGGGGCGAGGGCAATGAGCAGTTCTTC.

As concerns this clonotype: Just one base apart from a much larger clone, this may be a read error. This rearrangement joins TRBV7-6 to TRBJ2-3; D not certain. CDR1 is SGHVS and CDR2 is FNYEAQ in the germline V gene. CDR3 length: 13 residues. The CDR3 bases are TGTGCCAACAGCTTAGCAGTTACAGATACGCAGTATTTT. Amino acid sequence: CANSLAVTDTQYF. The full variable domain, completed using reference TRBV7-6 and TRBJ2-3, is GAGVSQSPRYKVTKRGQDVALRCDPISGHVSLYWYRQALGQGPEFLTYFNYEAQQDKSGLPNDRFSAERPEGSISTLTIQRTEQRDSAMYRCANSLAVTDTQYFGPGTRLTVL.